These 12 T cell receptor beta chains were all obtained from the same sample, sequenced in a study of CD8+ T cells in alopecia areata. Isolated RNA was reverse transcribed into cDNA used as the sequencing template. Profiled with immunoSEQ multiplex PCR; TCRdb holds only in-frame clones, not every one. The sample has more than 95,000 clones, roughly 50% seen once; the top ten hold about 10%. The sequenced sample was NKG2D-low CD8+ T cells sorted from blood. The receptor source for this set is a human donor with alopecia areata.

The chain has TRBV27 and TRBJ2-7, with D hard to call. Germline CDR1 reads MNHEY; CDR2 reads SMNVEV (reference sequence). CDR3 length equals 11 residues. V lost 5 bases, J lost 1 base, and 3 bases lay in between. The CDR3 spells CASSASYEQYF. The CDR3 nucleotides are TGTGCCAGCAGTGCATCCTACGAGCAGTACTTC.

This clone was seen more than once but under ten times. This rearrangement joins TRBV5-1 to TRBJ2-7; weak D call: TRBD1 (6 bases). The V end was cut by 2 bases, the J end by 6 bases, with 12 bases between. Germline values: CDR1 SGHRS, CDR2 YFSETQ. The CDR3 runs to 13 residues. CDR3 in DNA: TGCGCCAGCAGCTTTGACAGGACCACCGAGCAGTACTTC. Translated: CASSFDRTTEQYF.

The chain is built from TRBV2 and TRBJ1-2; D call uncertain. CDR1 and CDR2 from the germline V gene are SNHLY and FYNNEI. V was cut by 6 bases and J by 3 bases, with 5 bases left in between. The CDR3 totals 11 residues. The CDR3 DNA sequence: TGTGCCAGCAGGGGTGACTATGGCTACACCTTC. Encoded protein: CASRGDYGYTF.

This clone was seen only a few times. V gene TRBV30 combines with J gene TRBJ2-3; 7 bases fit TRBD2. V gave up 3 bases and J gave up 2 bases; unmatched junction bases: 11. The CDR3 loop spans 16 amino acids. From germline, CDR1 is GTSNPN and CDR2 SVGIG (reference sequence). DNA of the CDR3: TGTGCCTGGAGCGGCTTAGAGGGAGGGTACACAGATACGCAGTATTTT. This sequence encodes CAWSGLEGGYTDTQYF.

The chain has TRBV29-1 and TRBJ1-2; unclear D gene. Germline values: CDR1 SQVTM, CDR2 ANQGSEA. The CDR3 is made up of 11 amino acids. As DNA, the CDR3 is TGCAGTGCGAGGGTCCGTGATGGCTACACCTTC. Protein product: CSARVRDGYTF.

The chain combines TRBV29-1 with TRBJ2-3, with a possible D match to TRBD2 (5 bases). V was clipped by 7 bases and J by 4 bases, with 9 bases between them. Germline loops: CDR1 SQVTM, CDR2 ANQGSEA. The CDR3 length is 11 residues. The CDR3 DNA reads TGCAGCGGAGCGGACCCAGATACGCAGTATTTT. Translating it yields CSGADPDTQYF.

This clone was seen more than once but under ten times. V gene TRBV30 combines with J gene TRBJ1-2; D ambiguous. V dropped 0 bases and J dropped 3 bases, with 8 bases sitting between them. The V gene's germline CDR1 is GTSNPN and CDR2 SVGIG (reference sequence). The length of the CDR3 is 13 residues. Written as DNA, the CDR3 is TGTGCCTGGAGTGTACCGAACGACTATGGCTACACCTTC. Protein sequence: CAWSVPNDYGYTF.

This clone came up a few times. This chain connects TRBV29-1 to TRBJ2-3; the D is unclear. Germline V gene lookup returns CDR1 SQVTM and CDR2 ANQGSEA. The CDR3 sequence is 13 residues long. Trimming pared 5 bases from V and 7 bases from J, leaving 16 bases between. CDR3 loop: CSVLGSNTHTQYF. The CDR3 coding sequence is TGCAGCGTTCTGGGGTCGAATACGCATACGCAGTATTTT.

The sample holds a few counts of this clone. The V call is TRBV29-1, the J call TRBJ2-7; tentatively, D is TRBD1 (5 bases). Germline assignment: CDR1 SQVTM and CDR2 ANQGSEA. The CDR3 runs to 13 residues. The V end was cut by 5 bases, the J end by 2 bases, with 13 bases between. CDR3 in amino acids: CSVFREGAYEQYF. The CDR3 nucleotides read TGCAGCGTTTTCCGCGAAGGGGCCTACGAGCAGTACTTC.

This chain links TRBV13 with TRBJ2-5; 7 bases are shared with TRBD2. The J segment lost 5 bases and the V segment lost 0 bases, leaving 3 bases of the junction unmatched. The CDR3 sequence is 14 residues long. Germline V CDR1 and CDR2: PRHDT, FYEKMQ (reference sequence). The CDR3 DNA is TGTGCCAGCAGCTTAGGCCGGGGGGTGGAGACCCAGTACTTC. Translation: CASSLGRGVETQYF.

This chain connects TRBV9 to TRBJ2-2; D perhaps matches TRBD2 (5 bases). Trimming took 0 bases from V and 1 from J, leaving 10 bases between them. Germline V lookup: CDR1 SGDLS, CDR2 YYNGEE. This CDR3 spans 16 amino acids. CDR3 residues: CASSVGGMGNTGELFF. CDR3 DNA: TGTGCCAGCAGCGTAGGAGGGATGGGGAACACCGGGGAGCTGTTTTTT.

The chain combines TRBV27 with TRBJ1-2, with a tentative D call TRBD1 (5 bases). Per the germline V gene, CDR1 is MNHEY and CDR2 is SMNVEV (reference sequence). This CDR3 region has 11 residues. Between the trimmed V and J ends, which lost 8 bases and 3 bases, there was a span of 7 bases. CDR3 DNA: TGTGCCAGCCGAGGGGACTATGGCTACACCTTC. Its translation is CASRGDYGYTF.